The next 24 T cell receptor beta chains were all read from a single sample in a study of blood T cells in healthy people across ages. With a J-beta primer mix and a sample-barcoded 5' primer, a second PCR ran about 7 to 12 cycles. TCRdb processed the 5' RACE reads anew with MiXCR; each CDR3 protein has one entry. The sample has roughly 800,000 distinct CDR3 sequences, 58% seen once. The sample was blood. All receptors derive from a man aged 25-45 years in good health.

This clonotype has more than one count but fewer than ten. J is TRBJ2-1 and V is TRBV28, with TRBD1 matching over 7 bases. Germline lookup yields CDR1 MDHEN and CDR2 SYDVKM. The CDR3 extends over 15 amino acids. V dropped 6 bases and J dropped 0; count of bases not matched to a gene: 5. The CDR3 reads CASRSDRSSYNEQFF. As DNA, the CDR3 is TGTGCCAGCAGATCGGACAGGAGCTCCTACAATGAGCAGTTCTTC.

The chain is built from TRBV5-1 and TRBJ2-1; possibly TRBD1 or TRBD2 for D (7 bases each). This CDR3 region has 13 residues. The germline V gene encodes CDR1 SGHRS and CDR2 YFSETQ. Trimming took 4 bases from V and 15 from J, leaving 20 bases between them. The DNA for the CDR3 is TGCGCCAGCAGCCGTGCCGACAGGGAGGGGGGGTTCTTC. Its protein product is CASSRADREGGFF.

In DNA, the CDR3 is TGTGCCAGCCAGTCGTGGCTAGCCGACGGAGTTTACGAGCAGTACTTC. This encodes CASQSWLADGVYEQYF. The V call is TRBV6-2 or TRBV6-3, the J call TRBJ2-7; possibly TRBD2 for D (5 bases). V gave up 8 bases and J gave up 4 bases, with 24 bases separating them. The CDR3 extends over 16 amino acids. Germline assignment: CDR1 MNHEY and CDR2 SVGEGT.

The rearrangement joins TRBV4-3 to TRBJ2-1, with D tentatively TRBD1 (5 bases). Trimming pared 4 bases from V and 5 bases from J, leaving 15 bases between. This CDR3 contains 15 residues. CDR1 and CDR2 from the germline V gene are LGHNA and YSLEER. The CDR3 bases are TGCGCCAGCAGCCGGTCCAGGGCGGCGGACAATGAGCAGTTCTTC. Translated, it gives CASSRSRAADNEQFF.

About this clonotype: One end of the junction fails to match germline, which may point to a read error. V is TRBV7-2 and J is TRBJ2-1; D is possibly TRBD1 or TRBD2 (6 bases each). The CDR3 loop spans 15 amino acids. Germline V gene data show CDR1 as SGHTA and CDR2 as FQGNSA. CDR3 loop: CASSLRGALYDEQFF. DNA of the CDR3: TGTGCCAGCAGCTTAAGGGGGGCCCTCTACGATGAGCAGTTCTTC.

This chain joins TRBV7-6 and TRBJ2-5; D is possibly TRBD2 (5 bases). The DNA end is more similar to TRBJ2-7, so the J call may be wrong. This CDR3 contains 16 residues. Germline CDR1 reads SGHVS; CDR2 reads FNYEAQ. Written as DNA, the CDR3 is TGTGCCAGCAGCTTACGGTATAAGGAGGCCCCCTACGAGCAGTACTTC. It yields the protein CASSLRYKEAPYEQYF.

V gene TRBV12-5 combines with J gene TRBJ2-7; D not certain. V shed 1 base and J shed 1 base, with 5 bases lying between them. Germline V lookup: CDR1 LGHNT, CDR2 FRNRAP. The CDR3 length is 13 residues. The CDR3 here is CASGLGASYEQYF. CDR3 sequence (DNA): TGTGCTAGTGGTTTGGGTGCATCCTACGAGCAGTACTTC.

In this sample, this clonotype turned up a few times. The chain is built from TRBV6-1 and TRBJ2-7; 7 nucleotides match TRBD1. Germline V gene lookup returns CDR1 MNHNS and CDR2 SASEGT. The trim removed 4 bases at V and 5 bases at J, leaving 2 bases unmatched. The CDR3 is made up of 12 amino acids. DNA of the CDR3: TGTGCCAGCAGTGGACAGGGAGACGAGCAGTACTTC. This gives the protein CASSGQGDEQYF.

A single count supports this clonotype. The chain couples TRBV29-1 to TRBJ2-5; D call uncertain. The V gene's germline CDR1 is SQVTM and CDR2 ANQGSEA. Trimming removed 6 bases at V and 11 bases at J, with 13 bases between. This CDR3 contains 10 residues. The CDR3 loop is CSVDLNEQYF. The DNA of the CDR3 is TGCAGCGTCGATCTCAATGAGCAGTACTTC.

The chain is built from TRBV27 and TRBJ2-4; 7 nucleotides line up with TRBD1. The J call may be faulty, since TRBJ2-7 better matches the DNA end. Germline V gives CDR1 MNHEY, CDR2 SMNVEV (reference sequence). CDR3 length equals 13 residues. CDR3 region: CASHGQVSYEQYF. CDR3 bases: TGTGCCAGCCACGGACAGGTGTCCTACGAGCAGTACTTC.

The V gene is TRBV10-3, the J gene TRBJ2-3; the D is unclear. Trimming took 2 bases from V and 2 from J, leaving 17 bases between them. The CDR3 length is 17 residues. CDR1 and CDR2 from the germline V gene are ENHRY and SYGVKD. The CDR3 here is CAISERSNPVLTDTQYF. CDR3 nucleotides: TGTGCCATCAGTGAGAGGTCTAACCCAGTCCTCACAGATACGCAGTATTTT.

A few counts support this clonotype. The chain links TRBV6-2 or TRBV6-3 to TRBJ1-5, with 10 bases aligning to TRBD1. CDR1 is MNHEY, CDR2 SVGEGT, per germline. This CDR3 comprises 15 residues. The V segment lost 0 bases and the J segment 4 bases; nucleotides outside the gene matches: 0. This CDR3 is CASSYSGQGNQPQHF. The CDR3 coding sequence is TGTGCCAGCAGTTACTCGGGACAGGGGAATCAGCCCCAGCATTTT.

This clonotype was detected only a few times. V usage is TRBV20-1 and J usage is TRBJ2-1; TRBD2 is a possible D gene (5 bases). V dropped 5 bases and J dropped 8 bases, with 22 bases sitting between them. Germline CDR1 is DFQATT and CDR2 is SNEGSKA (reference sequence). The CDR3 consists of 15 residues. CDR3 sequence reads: CSADPPTTKGYEQFF. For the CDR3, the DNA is TGCAGTGCTGACCCCCCGACTACCAAAGGGTATGAGCAGTTCTTC.

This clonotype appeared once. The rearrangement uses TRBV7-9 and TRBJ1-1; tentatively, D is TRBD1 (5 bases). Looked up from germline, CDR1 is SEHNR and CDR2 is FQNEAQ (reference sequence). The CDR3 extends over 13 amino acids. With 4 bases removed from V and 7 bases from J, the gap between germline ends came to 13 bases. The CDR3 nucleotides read TGTGCCAGCAGCTCAGGGCCGGGGATTGAAGCTTTCTTT. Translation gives CASSSGPGIEAFF.

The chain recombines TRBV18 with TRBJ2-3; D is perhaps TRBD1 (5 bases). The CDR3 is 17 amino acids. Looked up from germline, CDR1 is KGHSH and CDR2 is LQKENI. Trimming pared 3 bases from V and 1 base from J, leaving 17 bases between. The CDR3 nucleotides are TGTGCCAGCTCACCTCTCGCTCCCACAGGAGGCACAGATACGCAGTATTTT. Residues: CASSPLAPTGGTDTQYF.

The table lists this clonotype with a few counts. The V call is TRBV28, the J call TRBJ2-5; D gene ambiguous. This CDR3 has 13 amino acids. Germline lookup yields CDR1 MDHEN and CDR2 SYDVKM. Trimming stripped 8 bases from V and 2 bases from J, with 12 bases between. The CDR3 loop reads CASQVGGQETQYF. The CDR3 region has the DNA TGTGCCAGCCAAGTGGGTGGGCAAGAGACCCAGTACTTC.

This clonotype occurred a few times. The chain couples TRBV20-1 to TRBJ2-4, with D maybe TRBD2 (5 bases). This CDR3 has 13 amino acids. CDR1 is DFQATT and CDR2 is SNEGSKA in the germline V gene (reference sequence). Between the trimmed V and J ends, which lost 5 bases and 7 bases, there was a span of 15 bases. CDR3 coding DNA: TGCAGTGCTGGCGGGCTAGCTGGTAACATTCAGTACTTC. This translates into CSAGGLAGNIQYF.

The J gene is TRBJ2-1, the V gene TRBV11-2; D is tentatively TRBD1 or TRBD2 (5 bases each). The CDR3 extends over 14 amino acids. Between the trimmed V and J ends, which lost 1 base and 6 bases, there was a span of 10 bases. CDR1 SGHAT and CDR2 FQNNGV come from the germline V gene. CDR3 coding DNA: TGTGCCAGCAGCTTAGCCGGGACCCTCAATGAGCAGTTCTTC. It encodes CASSLAGTLNEQFF. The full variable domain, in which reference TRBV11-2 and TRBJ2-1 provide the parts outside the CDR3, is EAGVAQSPRYKIIEKRQSVAFWCNPISGHATLYWYQQILGQGPKLLIQFQNNGVVDDSQLPKDRFSAERLKGVDSTLKIQPAKLEDSAVYLCASSLAGTLNEQFFGPGTRLTVL.

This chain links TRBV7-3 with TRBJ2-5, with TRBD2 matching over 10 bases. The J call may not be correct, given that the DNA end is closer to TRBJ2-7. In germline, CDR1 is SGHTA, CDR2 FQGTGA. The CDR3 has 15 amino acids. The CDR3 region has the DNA TGTGCCAGCAGCTTCCCCCAGCGGGAGGGCTACGAGCAGTACTTC. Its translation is CASSFPQREGYEQYF.

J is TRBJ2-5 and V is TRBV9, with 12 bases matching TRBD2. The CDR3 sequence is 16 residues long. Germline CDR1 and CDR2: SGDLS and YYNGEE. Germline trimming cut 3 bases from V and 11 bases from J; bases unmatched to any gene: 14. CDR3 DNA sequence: TGTGCCAGCAGCGGACGGACTAGCGGGATTAACAATGAGCAGTACTTC. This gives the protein CASSGRTSGINNEQYF.

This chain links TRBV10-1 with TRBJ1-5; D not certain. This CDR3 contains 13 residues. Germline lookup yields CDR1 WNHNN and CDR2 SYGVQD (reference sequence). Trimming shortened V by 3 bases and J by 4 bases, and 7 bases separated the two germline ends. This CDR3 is CASSDLGNQPQHF. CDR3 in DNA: TGCGCCAGCAGTGATTTGGGGAATCAGCCCCAGCATTTT.

CDR3 coding DNA: TGCAGTGCTAAGGGGGACTCCGAATACGGGCAGTACTTC. This encodes CSAKGDSEYGQYF. The chain combines TRBV20-1 with TRBJ2-5, with D perhaps given as TRBD1 or TRBD2 (6 bases each). The germline V gene has CDR1 DFQATT and CDR2 SNEGSKA (reference sequence). CDR3 length: 13 residues. V dropped 4 bases and J dropped 11 bases, with 20 bases sitting between them.

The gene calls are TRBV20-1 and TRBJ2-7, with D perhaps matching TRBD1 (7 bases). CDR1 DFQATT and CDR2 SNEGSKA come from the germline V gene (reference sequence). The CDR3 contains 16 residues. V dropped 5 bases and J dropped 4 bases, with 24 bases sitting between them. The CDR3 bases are TGCAGTGCTTCAACCCTGAGGACAGGAGGGGTTTACGAGCAGTACTTC. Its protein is CSASTLRTGGVYEQYF.

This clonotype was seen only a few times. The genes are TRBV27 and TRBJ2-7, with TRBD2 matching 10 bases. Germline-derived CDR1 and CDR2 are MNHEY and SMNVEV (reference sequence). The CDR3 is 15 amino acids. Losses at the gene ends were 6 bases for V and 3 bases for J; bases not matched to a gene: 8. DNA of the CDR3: TGTGCCAGCAGCAGCGGGGGGGACTTCGACTACGAGCAGTACTTC. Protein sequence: CASSSGGDFDYEQYF.